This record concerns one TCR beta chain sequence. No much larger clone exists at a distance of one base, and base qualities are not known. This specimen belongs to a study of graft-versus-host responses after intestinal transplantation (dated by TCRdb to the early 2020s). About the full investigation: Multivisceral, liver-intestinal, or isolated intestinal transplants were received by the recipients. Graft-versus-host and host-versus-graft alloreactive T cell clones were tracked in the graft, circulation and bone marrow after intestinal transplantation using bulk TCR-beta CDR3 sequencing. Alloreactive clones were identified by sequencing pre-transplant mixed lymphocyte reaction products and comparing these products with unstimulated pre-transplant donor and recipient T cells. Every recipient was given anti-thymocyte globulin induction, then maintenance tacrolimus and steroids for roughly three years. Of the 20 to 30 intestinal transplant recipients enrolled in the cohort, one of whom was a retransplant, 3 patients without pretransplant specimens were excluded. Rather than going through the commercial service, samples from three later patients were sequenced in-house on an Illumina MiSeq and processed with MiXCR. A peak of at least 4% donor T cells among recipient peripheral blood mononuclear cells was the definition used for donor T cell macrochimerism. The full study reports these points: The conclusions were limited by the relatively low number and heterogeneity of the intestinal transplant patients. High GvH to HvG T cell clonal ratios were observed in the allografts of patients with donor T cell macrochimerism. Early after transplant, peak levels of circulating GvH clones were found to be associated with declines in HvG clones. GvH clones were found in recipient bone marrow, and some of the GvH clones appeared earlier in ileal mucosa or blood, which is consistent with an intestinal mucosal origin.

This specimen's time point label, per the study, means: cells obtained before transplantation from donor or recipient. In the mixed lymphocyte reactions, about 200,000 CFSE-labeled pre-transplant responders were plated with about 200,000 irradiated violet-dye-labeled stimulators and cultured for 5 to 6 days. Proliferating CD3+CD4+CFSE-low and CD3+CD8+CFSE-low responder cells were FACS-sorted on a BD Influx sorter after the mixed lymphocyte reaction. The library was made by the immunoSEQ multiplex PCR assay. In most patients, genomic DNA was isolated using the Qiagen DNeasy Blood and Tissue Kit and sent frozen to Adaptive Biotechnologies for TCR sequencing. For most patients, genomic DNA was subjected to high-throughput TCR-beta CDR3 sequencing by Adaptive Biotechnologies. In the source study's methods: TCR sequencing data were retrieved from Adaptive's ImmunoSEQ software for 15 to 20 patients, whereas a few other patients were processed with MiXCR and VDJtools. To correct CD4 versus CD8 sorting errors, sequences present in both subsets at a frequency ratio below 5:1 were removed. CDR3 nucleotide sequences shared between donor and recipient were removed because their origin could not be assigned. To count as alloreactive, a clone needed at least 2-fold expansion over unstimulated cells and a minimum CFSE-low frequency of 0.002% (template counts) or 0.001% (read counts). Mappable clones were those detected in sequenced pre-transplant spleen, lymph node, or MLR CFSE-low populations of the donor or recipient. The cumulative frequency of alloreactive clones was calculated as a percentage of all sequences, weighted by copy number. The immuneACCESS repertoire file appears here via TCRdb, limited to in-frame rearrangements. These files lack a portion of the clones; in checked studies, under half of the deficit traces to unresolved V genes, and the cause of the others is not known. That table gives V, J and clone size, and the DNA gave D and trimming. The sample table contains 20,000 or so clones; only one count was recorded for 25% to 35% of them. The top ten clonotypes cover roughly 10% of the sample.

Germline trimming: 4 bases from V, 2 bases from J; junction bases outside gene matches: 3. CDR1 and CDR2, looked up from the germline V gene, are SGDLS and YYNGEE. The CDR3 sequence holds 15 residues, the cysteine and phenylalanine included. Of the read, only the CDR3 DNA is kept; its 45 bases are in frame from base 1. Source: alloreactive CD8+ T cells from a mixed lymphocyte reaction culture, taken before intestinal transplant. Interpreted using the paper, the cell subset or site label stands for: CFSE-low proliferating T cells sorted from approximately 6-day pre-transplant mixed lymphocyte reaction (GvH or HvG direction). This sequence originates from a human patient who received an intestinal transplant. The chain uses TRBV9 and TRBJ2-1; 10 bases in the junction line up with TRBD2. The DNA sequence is TGTGCCAGCAGCACTAGCGGGACCGCCTACAATGAGCAGTTCTTC. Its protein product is CASSTSGTAYNEQFF.